These 5 T cell receptor beta chains share one sample of origin, sequenced in a study of blood T cell repertoires in COVID-19 (dated by TCRdb to between 2020 and 2021). The library was produced with the immunoSEQ multiplex PCR assay. TCRdb carries this immuneACCESS record with in-frame sequences only. Its versions omit some clonotypes, under half of them owing to an unresolved V gene in the studies checked, with the rest unexplained. The sample table records roughly 350,000 clones; roughly 90% of these occur just once. Jointly, the top ten make up 7% to 8% of the sample. Specimen: peripheral blood. The receptors shown here come from a woman in her 70s with COVID-19, enrolled during active disease.

This sequence joins TRBV6-1 and TRBJ2-5, with D perhaps TRBD2 (5 bases). Germline CDR1 is MNHNS and CDR2 is SASEGT. Between the trimmed V and J ends, which lost 2 bases and 3 bases, there was a span of 16 bases. This CDR3 has 16 amino acids. The CDR3 sequence is CASSENYWGEEETQYF. DNA of the CDR3: TGTGCCAGCAGTGAAAATTATTGGGGAGAGGAAGAGACCCAGTACTTC.

This chain connects TRBV5-1 to TRBJ2-3; 7 nucleotides line up with TRBD2. With V trimmed by 0 bases and J by 2 bases, 6 bases remained unmatched. The V gene's germline CDR1 is SGHRS and CDR2 YFSETQ. The CDR3 is 16 amino acids. The CDR3 reads CASSLAGGSATDTQYF. DNA of the CDR3: TGCGCCAGCAGCTTGGCCGGGGGGTCGGCCACAGATACGCAGTATTTT.

The chain carries TRBV5-6 and TRBJ1-3, with D unclear. The CDR3 covers 12 residues. Trimming cost V 4 bases and J 1 base, with 3 bases left between them. Per germline, CDR1 SGHDT and CDR2 YYEEEE. The CDR3 here is CASSLSGNTIYF. The CDR3, as DNA: TGTGCCAGCAGCCTTTCTGGAAACACCATATATTTT.

The V gene is TRBV10-3, the J gene TRBJ1-2, with no clear D. Germline assignment: CDR1 ENHRY and CDR2 SYGVKD. V lost 7 bases, J lost 0 bases, and 12 bases lay in between. CDR3 length: 14 residues. This CDR3 is CAITEALANYGYTF. In nucleotides, the CDR3 is TGTGCCATCACAGAGGCACTAGCTAACTATGGCTACACCTTC.

The CDR3 DNA reads TGTGCCAGCAGCTTAGCTCCTTCCTCTCTAGCGGGGGCCTCCTACAATGAGCAGTTCTTC. It yields the protein CASSLAPSSLAGASYNEQFF. This rearrangement joins TRBV7-2 to TRBJ2-1, with 10 bases lining up with TRBD2. The J segment lost 0 bases and the V segment lost 0 bases, leaving 11 bases of the junction unmatched. In germline, CDR1 is SGHTA, CDR2 FQGNSA. The CDR3 loop spans 20 amino acids.